A selection of T cell receptor beta chains follows, all from one sample in a study of blood T cell repertoires in COVID-19. Data came from immunoSEQ multiplex PCR; TCRdb stores just in-frame clones and leaves some out. The sample records some 87,000 clones, approximately 84% being singletons. Input material: peripheral blood. These receptors were collected from a man at least 80 years old with active or convalescent COVID-19. Both conserved end residues are trimmed from each CDR3. Each record gives: J gene, V gene, clone size, CDR3 protein. Clone size is shown for a subset of rows, as once, few, many or a class of expanded clone.

TRBJ2-2 TRBV7-2 few ASSLGGRAAGELF
TRBJ2-2 TRBV7-6 . ASSPTSGGAVTGELF
TRBJ1-2 TRBV6-5 . ASSYAAFYGYT
TRBJ1-4 TRBV5-4 once ASSRGTGGTEKLF
TRBJ2-1 TRBV24-1 . ATSVAGGFTYNEQF
TRBJ1-1 TRBV28 . ASSPPRGNTEAF
TRBJ1-2 TRBV9 . ASSSPGRGSAGYT
TRBJ2-3 TRBV7-2 . ASSFQGRGGTDTQY
TRBJ1-1 TRBV19 . ASKREGPRTEAF
TRBJ2-6 TRBV5-1 . ASSSRGQAYSGANVLT
TRBJ2-1 TRBV18 . ASSRRTSGGAGSYNEQF